These 14 T cell receptor beta chains were sequenced from one sample in a study of cytomegalovirus exposure and HLA in healthy donors. The PCR made use of 60 Vbeta and 13 Jbeta primers. Using immunoSEQ multiplex PCR, the repertoire was profiled, and TCRdb retains in-frame clones only, with some absent. This sample yields some 150,000 clones, of which roughly 85% are seen a single time; 2% to 2.5% belongs to the top ten. The specimen sequenced was PBMCs. These receptors were collected from a woman in her late teens or twenties in good health and CMV-seronegative.

The genes are TRBV7-2 and TRBJ2-5; 9 bases are shared with TRBD1. The CDR3 spans 15 residues. V dropped 0 bases and J dropped 11; count of bases not matched to a gene: 10. Germline CDR1 is SGHTA and CDR2 is FQGNSA. CDR3 DNA sequence: TGTGCCAGCAGCTTAGCGCTTGGACAGGGGATGGAGCAGTACTTC. This gives the protein CASSLALGQGMEQYF.

V is TRBV30 and J is TRBJ2-7; TRBD2 is a possible D gene (6 bases). Trimming cost V 0 bases and J 9 bases, with 12 bases left between them. This CDR3 has 12 residues. CDR1 is GTSNPN and CDR2 is SVGIG in the germline V gene (reference sequence). The CDR3 bases are TGTGCCTGGAGTGTAGATGGGAGGTGGCAGTACTTC. This sequence encodes CAWSVDGRWQYF.

The CDR3 sequence is CASSSPGTGANVLTF. DNA for the CDR3: TGTGCCAGCAGCTCTCCGGGGACTGGGGCCAACGTCCTGACTTTC. J is TRBJ2-6 and V is TRBV7-3; D might be TRBD2 (5 bases). This CDR3 is 15 amino acids long. Germline assignment: CDR1 SGHTA and CDR2 FQGTGA. V lost 4 bases, J lost 2 bases, and 9 bases lay in between.

The chain carries TRBV29-1 and TRBJ1-3, with D unresolved. This CDR3 is 14 amino acids long. Germline assignment: CDR1 SQVTM and CDR2 ANQGSEA. Trimming cost V 7 bases and J 2 bases, with 15 bases left between them. The CDR3 DNA reads as TGCAGCGCTGTCGACCCAAGCGCTGGAAACACCATATATTTT. Translation gives CSAVDPSAGNTIYF.

This chain connects TRBV6-5 to TRBJ1-2, with D possibly being TRBD1 (5 bases). The CDR3 has 13 residues. Trimming took 6 bases from V and 3 from J, leaving 11 bases between them. Germline lookup yields CDR1 MNHEY and CDR2 SVGAGI. The DNA of the CDR3 is TGTGCCAGCAGCTCGGGACTTCACTATGGCTACACCTTC. Residues: CASSSGLHYGYTF.

V usage is TRBV18 and J usage is TRBJ2-7; D possibly corresponds to TRBD1 (6 bases). The V end lost 6 bases, the J end lost 5 bases, and 11 bases lay between the germline ends. Germline values: CDR1 KGHSH, CDR2 LQKENI. The CDR3 covers 12 residues. This chain's CDR3 is CASSLTGDEQYF. The DNA of the CDR3 is TGTGCCAGCTCGCTGACAGGCGACGAGCAGTACTTC.

The chain uses TRBV15 and TRBJ1-4; TRBD1 agrees at 11 bases. The CDR3 sequence is 13 residues long. The ends lost 3 bases at V and 9 bases at J; junction bases unmatched: 0. Germline V CDR1 and CDR2: LNHNV, YYDKDF (reference sequence). CDR3: CATSRDRGQKLFF. The DNA for the CDR3 is TGTGCCACCAGCAGGGACAGGGGGCAAAAACTGTTTTTT.

The CDR3 sequence: CASSQDQGFPTDTQYF. The CDR3 DNA is TGCGCCAGCAGCCAAGATCAGGGATTTCCCACAGATACGCAGTATTTT. The chain links TRBV4-3 to TRBJ2-3, with a possible D match to TRBD1 (5 bases). The CDR3 sequence is 16 residues long. Trimming pared 0 bases from V and 2 bases from J, leaving 12 bases between. Germline CDR1 reads LGHNA; CDR2 reads YSLEER.

The count of this clone is one. This sequence joins TRBV2 and TRBJ1-2; a possible D gene is TRBD1 (6 bases). Germline assignment: CDR1 SNHLY and CDR2 FYNNEI. This CDR3 has 16 amino acids. Between the trimmed V and J ends, which lost 7 bases and 4 bases, there was a span of 22 bases. The CDR3 protein is CASIRDILALTYGYTF. CDR3 sequence (DNA): TGTGCCAGCATCAGGGACATTTTGGCCCTAACCTATGGCTACACCTTC.

This chain connects TRBV2 to TRBJ1-3, with 7 nucleotides matching TRBD1. Germline assignment: CDR1 SNHLY and CDR2 FYNNEI. CDR3 length equals 14 residues. The ends lost 2 bases at V and 2 bases at J; junction bases unmatched: 0. Here the CDR3 reads CASSEQGAGNTIYF. CDR3 DNA: TGTGCCAGCAGTGAACAGGGGGCTGGAAACACCATATATTTT.

This chain connects TRBV7-3 to TRBJ2-1, with TRBD2 matching 12 bases. This CDR3 has 14 residues. Per germline, CDR1 SGHTA and CDR2 FQGTGA. Trimming cost V 4 bases and J 13 bases; bases outside gene matches: 8. The CDR3 loop reads CASSSQRTSGIQFF. CDR3 bases: TGTGCCAGCAGCTCTCAGAGGACTAGCGGGATTCAGTTCTTC.

V gene TRBV2 combines with J gene TRBJ2-7, with TRBD2 identical over 12 bases. The CDR3 totals 14 residues. Germline V gene sequence: CDR1 SNHLY, CDR2 FYNNEI. The V segment lost 5 bases and the J segment 9 bases; nucleotides outside the gene matches: 8. CDR3 loop: CASSPGLAGTGQYF. The CDR3 DNA reads TGTGCCAGCAGTCCTGGACTAGCGGGGACAGGGCAGTACTTC.

The chain joins TRBV4-1 to TRBJ2-7; no definite D call. The CDR3 contains 15 residues. CDR1 is MGHRA, CDR2 YSYEKL, per germline. Trimming pared 0 bases from V and 0 bases from J, leaving 9 bases between. CDR3 in amino acids: CASSQDIPRSYEQYF. CDR3 DNA: TGCGCCAGCAGCCAAGATATCCCCCGCTCCTACGAGCAGTACTTC.

The gene calls are TRBV11-1 and TRBJ1-2; no clear D. V lost 6 bases to trimming and J lost 4 bases, with 18 bases between them. This CDR3 region has 15 residues. Germline loops: CDR1 SGHAT, CDR2 FQDESV (reference sequence). The CDR3 DNA is TGTGCCAGCAGTCCTTCCGGGGAGGCGGTCTATGGCTACACCTTC. This sequence encodes CASSPSGEAVYGYTF.